This entry lists 2 T cell receptor beta chains sequenced from one sample in a study of identical twins. A single record per CDR3 protein comes from TCRdb applying MiXCR to the 5' RACE reads. Here the sample spans under 250,000 distinct CDR3 sequences, approximately 7.9% being singletons. This sample also appeared in a second study, on yellow fever vaccine responses in identical twins.

The sequencing input was CD8+ T cells sorted from blood. The receptors were gathered from a woman in her late teens or twenties in good health.

This clonotype came up many times. The chain carries TRBV10-2 and TRBJ2-3; either TRBD1 or TRBD2 may fit D (5 bases each). CDR1 is WSHSY and CDR2 is SAAADI in the germline V gene. Trimming shortened V by 5 bases and J by 2 bases, and 17 bases separated the two germline ends. The CDR3 covers 16 residues. CDR3 in amino acids: CASSHPDGAYTDTQYF. The CDR3 DNA is TGCGCCAGCAGTCACCCCGACGGGGCATACACAGATACGCAGTATTTT.

Many counts were recorded for this clonotype. V and J are TRBV7-9 and TRBJ2-5; 7 bases are shared with TRBD2. Germline CDR1 SEHNR, CDR2 FQNEAQ (reference sequence). The CDR3 spans 15 residues. V lost 5 bases to trimming and J lost 1 base; unmatched junction nucleotides: 7. As DNA, the CDR3 is TGTGCCAGCAGCCCCCGGGAGGATCCCCAAGAGACCCAGTACTTC. This gives the protein CASSPREDPQETQYF.